This T cell receptor (beta chain) emerged from a study of spatial heterogeneity in lung cancer. For the study at large: More beta-chain than alpha-chain sequences were consistently detected.

CDR3 length: 15 residues. V was pared by 1 base and J by 3 bases, with 9 bases between. Germline CDR1 reads SGHTA; CDR2 reads FQGNSA. A remark on this clonotype: Its cognate antigen is unknown.

General study points: Detection of ubiquitous tumor TCRs in blood was higher at resection than follow-up.

Time point in this sample: sample taken at primary tumor resection. There were roughly 72 donors, all of them untreated patients with early-stage non-small cell lung cancer. Every molecule of TCR cDNA had its own unique molecular identifier. TCRdb re-derived calls from the 5' RACE reads in MiXCR, one entry per CDR3 protein. The sample yields about 92,000 distinct CDR3 sequences, around 12% seen once. The clonotype was recovered from a male donor with early-stage non-small cell lung cancer. The chain carries TRBV7-2 and TRBJ2-2; D is possibly TRBD1 (5 bases). This specimen was PBMCs, taken at surgery. The CDR3 region is CASSLGGYYTGELFF. The CDR3 region has the DNA TGTGCCAGCAGCTTAGGGGGCTATTACACCGGGGAGCTGTTTTTT.